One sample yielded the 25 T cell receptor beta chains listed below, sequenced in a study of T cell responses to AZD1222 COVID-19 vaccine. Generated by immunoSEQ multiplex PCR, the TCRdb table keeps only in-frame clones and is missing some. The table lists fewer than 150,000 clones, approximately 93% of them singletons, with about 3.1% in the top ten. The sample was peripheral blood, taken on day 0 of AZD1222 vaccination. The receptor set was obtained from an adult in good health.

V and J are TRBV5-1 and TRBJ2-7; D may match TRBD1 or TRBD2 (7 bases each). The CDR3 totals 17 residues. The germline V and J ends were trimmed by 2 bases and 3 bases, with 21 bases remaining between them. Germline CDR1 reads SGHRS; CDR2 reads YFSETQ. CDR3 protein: CASSLPFRGGRGYEQYF. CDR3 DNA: TGCGCCAGCAGCTTACCCTTCAGGGGGGGGAGAGGCTACGAGCAGTACTTC. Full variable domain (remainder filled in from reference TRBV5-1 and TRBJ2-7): KAGVTQTPRYLIKTRGQQVTLSCSPISGHRSVSWYQQTPGQGLQFLFEYFSETQRNKGNFPGRFSGRQFSNSRSEMNVSTLELGDSALYLCASSLPFRGGRGYEQYFGPGTRLTVT.

For the CDR3, the DNA is TGTGCCAGCAGCGAGGGGATCGTGGCGGGGGGCCTTACAGATACGCAGTATTTT. Translation gives CASSEGIVAGGLTDTQYF. This chain links TRBV9 with TRBJ2-3; 8 positions match TRBD2. Germline V lookup: CDR1 SGDLS, CDR2 YYNGEE. V was pared by 3 bases and J by 3 bases, with 15 bases of the junction left unmatched. This CDR3 is 18 amino acids long. The full variable domain, completed using reference TRBV9 and TRBJ2-3, is DSGVTQTPKHLITATGQRVTLRCSPRSGDLSVYWYQQSLDQGLQFLIQYYNGEERAKGNILERFSAQQFPDLHSELNLSSLELGDSALYFCASSEGIVAGGLTDTQYFGPGTRLTVL.

The CDR3 region has the DNA TGTGCCAGCAGCACACGACAGGGCGATGTAGGCTACGAGCAGTACTTC. The encoded protein is CASSTRQGDVGYEQYF. This chain joins TRBV5-4 and TRBJ2-7; the match to TRBD1 covers 7 bases. The CDR3 length is 16 residues. CDR1 is SGHNT, CDR2 YYREEE, per germline (reference sequence). The V segment lost 4 bases and the J segment 3 bases; nucleotides outside the gene matches: 13.

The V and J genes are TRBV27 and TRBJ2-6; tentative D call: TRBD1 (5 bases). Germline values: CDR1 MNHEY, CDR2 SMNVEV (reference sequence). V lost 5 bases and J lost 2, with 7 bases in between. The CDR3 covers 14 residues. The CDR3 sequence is CASSRGTGANVLTF. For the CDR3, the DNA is TGTGCCAGCAGTAGGGGTACTGGGGCCAACGTCCTGACTTTC. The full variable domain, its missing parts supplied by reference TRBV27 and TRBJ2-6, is EAQVTQNPRYLITVTGKKLTVTCSQNMNHEYMSWYRQDPGLGLRQIYYSMNVEVTDKGDVPEGYKVSRKEKRNFPLILESPSPNQTSLYFCASSRGTGANVLTFGAGSRLTVL.

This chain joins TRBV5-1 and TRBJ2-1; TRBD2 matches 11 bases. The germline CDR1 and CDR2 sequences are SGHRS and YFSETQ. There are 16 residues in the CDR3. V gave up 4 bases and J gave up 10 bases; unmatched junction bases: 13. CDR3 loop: CASSPDGTSGRGEQFF. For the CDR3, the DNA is TGCGCCAGCAGCCCGGACGGGACTAGCGGTCGGGGGGAGCAGTTCTTC. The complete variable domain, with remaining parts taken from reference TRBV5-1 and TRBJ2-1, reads KAGVTQTPRYLIKTRGQQVTLSCSPISGHRSVSWYQQTPGQGLQFLFEYFSETQRNKGNFPGRFSGRQFSNSRSEMNVSTLELGDSALYLCASSPDGTSGRGEQFFGPGTRLTVL.

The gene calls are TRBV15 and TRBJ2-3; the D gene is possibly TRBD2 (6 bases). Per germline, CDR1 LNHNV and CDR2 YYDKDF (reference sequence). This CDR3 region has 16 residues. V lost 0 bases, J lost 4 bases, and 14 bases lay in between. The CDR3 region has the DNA TGTGCCACCAGCAGAGACCGCGGGGTGGGGGCAGATACGCAGTATTTT. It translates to CATSRDRGVGADTQYF.

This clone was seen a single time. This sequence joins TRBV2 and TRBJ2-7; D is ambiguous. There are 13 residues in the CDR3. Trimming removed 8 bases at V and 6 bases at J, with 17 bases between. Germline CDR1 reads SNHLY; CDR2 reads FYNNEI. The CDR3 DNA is TGTGCCAGCCGGGCGGCGCTAGTGGGCGAGCAGTACTTC. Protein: CASRAALVGEQYF. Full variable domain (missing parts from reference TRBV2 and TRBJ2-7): EPEVTQTPSHQVTQMGQEVILRCVPISNHLYFYWYRQILGQKVEFLVSFYNNEISEKSEIFDDQFSVERPDGSNFTLKIRSTKLEDSAMYFCASRAALVGEQYFGPGTRLTVT.

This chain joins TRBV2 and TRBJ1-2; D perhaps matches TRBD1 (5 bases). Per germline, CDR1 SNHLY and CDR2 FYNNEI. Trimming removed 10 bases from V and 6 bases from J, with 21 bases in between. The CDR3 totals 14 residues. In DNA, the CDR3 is TGTGCCACCCTCCCTGATCAGGGATCGAATGGCTACACCTTC. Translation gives CATLPDQGSNGYTF.

CDR3 in DNA: TGTGCCAGCGCCCTAGCGGGAGCCAATGAGCAGTTCTTC. Translating gives CASALAGANEQFF. V gene TRBV28 combines with J gene TRBJ2-1; 10 nucleotides line up with TRBD2. Germline assignment: CDR1 MDHEN and CDR2 SYDVKM. The CDR3 has 13 residues. The V and J ends lost 8 bases and 6 bases, in that order; junction bases with no gene match: 4.

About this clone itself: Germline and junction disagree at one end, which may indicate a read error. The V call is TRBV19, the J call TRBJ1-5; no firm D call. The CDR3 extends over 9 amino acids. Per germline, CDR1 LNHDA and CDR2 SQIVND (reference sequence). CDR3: CASRVGFLF. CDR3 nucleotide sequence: TGTGCCAGTAGGGTGGGCTTTCTTTTT.

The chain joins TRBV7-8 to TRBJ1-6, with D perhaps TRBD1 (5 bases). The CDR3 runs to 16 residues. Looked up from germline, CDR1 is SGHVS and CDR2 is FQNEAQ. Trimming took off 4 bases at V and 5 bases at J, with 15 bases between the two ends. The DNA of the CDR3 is TGTGCCAGCAGCTCAACCCCCGGGGGTAATAATTCACCCCTCCACTTT. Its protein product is CASSSTPGGNNSPLHF.

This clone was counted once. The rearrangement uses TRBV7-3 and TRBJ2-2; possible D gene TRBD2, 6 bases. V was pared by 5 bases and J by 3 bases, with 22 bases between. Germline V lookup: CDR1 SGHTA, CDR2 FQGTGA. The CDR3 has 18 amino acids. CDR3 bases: TGTGCCAGCAGCCCAAAGCCCCGTCTAACGGGAGACACCGGGGAGCTGTTTTTT. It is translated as CASSPKPRLTGDTGELFF.

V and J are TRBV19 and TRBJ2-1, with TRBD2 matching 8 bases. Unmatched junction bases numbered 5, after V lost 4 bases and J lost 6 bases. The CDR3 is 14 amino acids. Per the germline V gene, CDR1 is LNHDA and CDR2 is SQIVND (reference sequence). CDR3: CASSKAGVGNEQFF. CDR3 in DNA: TGTGCCAGTAGTAAAGCGGGAGTCGGCAATGAGCAGTTCTTC. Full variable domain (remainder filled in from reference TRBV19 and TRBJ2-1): DGGITQSPKYLFRKEGQNVTLSCEQNLNHDAMYWYRQDPGQGLRLIYYSQIVNDFQKGDIAEGYSVSREKKESFPLTVTSAQKNPTAFYLCASSKAGVGNEQFFGPGTRLTVL.

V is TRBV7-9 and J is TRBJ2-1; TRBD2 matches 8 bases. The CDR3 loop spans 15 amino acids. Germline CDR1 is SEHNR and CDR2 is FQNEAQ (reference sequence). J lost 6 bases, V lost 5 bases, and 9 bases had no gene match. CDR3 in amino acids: CASSRVSGEVNEQFF. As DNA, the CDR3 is TGTGCCAGCAGCCGCGTTAGCGGGGAAGTCAATGAGCAGTTCTTC.

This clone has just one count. DNA of the CDR3: TGTGCCAGCAGCCCCGGGACAGGGGTCGACACTGAAGCTTTCTTT. Its protein is CASSPGTGVDTEAFF. The rearrangement joins TRBV5-8 to TRBJ1-1, with 10 bases identical to TRBD1. CDR3 length: 15 residues. V shed 4 bases, J shed 3 bases, and the junction held 6 bases outside the gene matches. Germline V gene lookup returns CDR1 SGHTS and CDR2 YDEGEE.

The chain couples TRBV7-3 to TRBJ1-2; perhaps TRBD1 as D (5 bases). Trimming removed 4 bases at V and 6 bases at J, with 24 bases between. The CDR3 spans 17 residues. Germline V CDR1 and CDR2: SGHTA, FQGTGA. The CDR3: CASSSNGYGTDNDGYTF. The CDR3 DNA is TGTGCCAGCAGCTCCAATGGTTACGGGACCGATAATGATGGCTACACCTTC.

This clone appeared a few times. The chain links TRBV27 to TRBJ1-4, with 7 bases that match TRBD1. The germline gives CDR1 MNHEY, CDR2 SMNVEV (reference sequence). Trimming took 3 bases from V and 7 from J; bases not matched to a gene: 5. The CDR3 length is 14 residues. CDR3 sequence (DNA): TGTGCCAGCAGTTTGGGGTACAGGGGTGAAAAACTGTTTTTT. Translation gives CASSLGYRGEKLFF.

The CDR3 nucleotides read TGTGCCACCAGCAGAGGCGGGACAGGGTTTGGCTACACCTTC. This gives the protein CATSRGGTGFGYTF. The genes are TRBV15 and TRBJ1-2; TRBD1 matches 9 bases. With V trimmed by 1 base and J by 7 bases, 4 bases remained unmatched. This CDR3 has 14 residues. Germline V gene data show CDR1 as LNHNV and CDR2 as YYDKDF (reference sequence).

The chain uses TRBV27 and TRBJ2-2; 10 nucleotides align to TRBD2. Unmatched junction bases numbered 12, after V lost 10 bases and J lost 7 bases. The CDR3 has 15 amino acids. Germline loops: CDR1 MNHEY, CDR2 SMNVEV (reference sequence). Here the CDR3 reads CATCRSGRGGGELFF. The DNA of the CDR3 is TGTGCCACGTGCCGGAGCGGGAGGGGTGGCGGGGAGCTGTTTTTT.

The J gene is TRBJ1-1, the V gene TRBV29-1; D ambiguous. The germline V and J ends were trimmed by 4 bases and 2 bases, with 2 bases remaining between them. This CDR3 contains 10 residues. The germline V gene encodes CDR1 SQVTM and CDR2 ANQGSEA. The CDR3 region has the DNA TGCAGCGTTGGCAACACTGAAGCTTTCTTT. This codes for CSVGNTEAFF.

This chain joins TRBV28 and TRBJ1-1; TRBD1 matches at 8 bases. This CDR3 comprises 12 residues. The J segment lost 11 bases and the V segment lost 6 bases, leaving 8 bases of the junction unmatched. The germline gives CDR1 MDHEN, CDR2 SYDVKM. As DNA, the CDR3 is TGTGCCAGCAGACAGACAGGGGCGTACGCTTTCTTT. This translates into CASRQTGAYAFF.

The CDR3 region is CASSQTSGINEQYF. CDR3 nucleotides: TGTGCCAGCTCACAGACTAGCGGGATCAACGAGCAGTACTTC. This chain uses TRBV18 with TRBJ2-7, with TRBD2 matching 11 bases. The CDR3 extends over 14 amino acids. V shed 4 bases and J 5 bases; nucleotides not matched to a gene: 4. Germline CDR1 and CDR2: KGHSH and LQKENI.

Written as DNA, the CDR3 is TGTGCCAGCAGCTTAGGTTCAGCCTTGAACACTGAAGCTTTCTTT. Its translation is CASSLGSALNTEAFF. This chain joins TRBV7-9 and TRBJ1-1; D is uncertain. Germline-derived CDR1 and CDR2 are SEHNR and FQNEAQ (reference sequence). V lost 1 base, J lost 0 bases, and 9 bases lay in between. The CDR3 is made up of 15 amino acids.

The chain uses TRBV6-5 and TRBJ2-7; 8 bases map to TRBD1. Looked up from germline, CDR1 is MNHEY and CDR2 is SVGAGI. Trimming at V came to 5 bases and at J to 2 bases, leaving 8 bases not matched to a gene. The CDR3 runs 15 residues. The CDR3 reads CASSTSTGDAYEQYF. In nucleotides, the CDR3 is TGTGCCAGCAGTACATCGACAGGGGACGCCTACGAGCAGTACTTC.

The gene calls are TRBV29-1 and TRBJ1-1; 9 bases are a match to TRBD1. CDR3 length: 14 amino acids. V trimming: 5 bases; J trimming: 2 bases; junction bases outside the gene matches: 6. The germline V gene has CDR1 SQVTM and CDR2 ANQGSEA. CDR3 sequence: CSVQLTGGNTEAFF. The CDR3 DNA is TGCAGCGTTCAACTTACAGGGGGCAACACTGAAGCTTTCTTT.